Presented here are 19 T cell receptor beta chains from one specimen sequenced in a study of Ad26.COV2.S vaccination and SARS-CoV-2 variants. Stated treatment: 15 to 20 received Ad26.COV2.S at low or high dose, single or two shots; a few received placebo; per-sample allocation not given. Sampling was performed 63 days after the first vaccine or placebo injection. Measured with immunoSEQ multiplex PCR; TCRdb has only the in-frame clones, and not every one. The profile shows roughly 300,000 clones, more than 85% of them singletons. Sequenced material: peripheral blood, taken in a trial of Ad26.COV2.S vaccine versus placebo. The receptors originated from a person aged 18 to 65 who received the Ad26.COV2.S COVID-19 vaccine or a placebo.

In its sample, this clone was seen a few times. The chain links TRBV19 to TRBJ1-5; weak D call: TRBD1 (5 bases). The CDR3 covers 15 residues. CDR1 LNHDA and CDR2 SQIVND come from the germline V gene (reference sequence). The germline V and J ends were trimmed by 6 bases and 2 bases, with 14 bases remaining between them. Here the CDR3 DNA reads TGTGCCAGTAGCGGGGACGGGGAGGGCAATCAGCCCCAGCATTTT. Translated: CASSGDGEGNQPQHF.

This clone appeared a single time. The CDR3: CASSLPAGTSGDSYNEQFF. In DNA form, the CDR3 reads TGCGCCAGCAGCTTGCCTGCCGGGACTAGCGGGGACTCCTACAATGAGCAGTTCTTC. The chain recombines TRBV5-1 with TRBJ2-1; TRBD2 matches 13 bases. The CDR3 extends over 19 amino acids. Per germline, CDR1 SGHRS and CDR2 YFSETQ. J gave up 0 bases and V 1 base, and 7 bases lay outside the gene matches.

The table lists this clone with a few counts. This sequence joins TRBV12-3 or TRBV12-4 and TRBJ1-2, with D tentatively TRBD1 (6 bases). The V end was cut by 4 bases, the J end by 4 bases, with 10 bases between. CDR3 length equals 13 residues. DNA of the CDR3: TGTGCCAGCAGTTCACAGGGTGGCTATGGCTACACCTTC. This sequence encodes CASSSQGGYGYTF.

This clone was picked up a small number of times. This chain joins TRBV18 and TRBJ1-3; tentative D call: TRBD1 (5 bases). The CDR3 loop spans 14 amino acids. Germline CDR1 is KGHSH and CDR2 is LQKENI. The V gene lost 0 bases and the J gene lost 8 bases, with 11 bases spanning the gap. The CDR3 loop is CASSPPGERDTIYF. The CDR3 DNA is TGTGCCAGCTCACCACCGGGGGAACGGGACACCATATATTTT.

The chain has TRBV5-5 and TRBJ2-5; possibly TRBD1 for D (6 bases). CDR1 SGHKS and CDR2 YYEKEE come from the germline V gene (reference sequence). The CDR3 is 15 residues long. Deletions cut 4 bases from V and 2 bases from J, with 15 bases between. The CDR3 DNA reads as TGTGCCAGCAGCCCGCGCAGTACAGGGCAAGAGACCCAGTACTTC. Residues: CASSPRSTGQETQYF.

The rearrangement joins TRBV6-5 to TRBJ1-5, with TRBD1 as a possible D gene (6 bases). CDR1 is MNHEY, CDR2 SVGAGI, per germline. The CDR3 sequence is 13 residues long. The germline V and J ends were trimmed by 8 bases and 5 bases, with 13 bases remaining between them. CDR3 nucleotide sequence: TGTGCCAGCGTGACGGACAGAGATCAGCCCCAGCATTTT. Translated, it gives CASVTDRDQPQHF.

The chain is built from TRBV9 and TRBJ2-3; no firm D call. The CDR3 runs to 16 residues. The V gene's germline CDR1 is SGDLS and CDR2 YYNGEE. V lost 0 bases, J lost 1 base, and 12 bases lay in between. The CDR3 spells CASSVEWKVGTDTQYF. The CDR3 bases are TGTGCCAGCAGCGTAGAGTGGAAAGTTGGCACAGATACGCAGTATTTT.

This clone was found once. The V call is TRBV5-1, the J call TRBJ2-7; the D gene is possibly TRBD2 (5 bases). This CDR3 spans 16 amino acids. V lost 5 bases to trimming and J lost 0 bases, with 18 bases between them. CDR1 is SGHRS, CDR2 YFSETQ, per germline. Written as DNA, the CDR3 is TGCGCCAGCAGTTACGGTTCTGGTGGGAGCTCCTACGAGCAGTACTTC. It yields the protein CASSYGSGGSSYEQYF. The whole variable domain, filled in from reference TRBV5-1 and TRBJ2-7, reads KAGVTQTPRYLIKTRGQQVTLSCSPISGHRSVSWYQQTPGQGLQFLFEYFSETQRNKGNFPGRFSGRQFSNSRSEMNVSTLELGDSALYLCASSYGSGGSSYEQYFGPGTRLTVT.

The chain couples TRBV3-1 (or the pseudogene TRBV3-2) to TRBJ1-6, with unresolved D. From germline, CDR1 is LGHDT and CDR2 YNNKEL (reference sequence). Trimming stripped 1 base from V and 5 bases from J, with 6 bases between. The CDR3 contains 14 residues. This CDR3 is CASSQGQNNSPLHF. CDR3 sequence (DNA): TGTGCCAGCAGCCAAGGACAAAATAATTCACCCCTCCACTTT.

V and J are TRBV5-1 and TRBJ1-5; D not resolved. CDR1 SGHRS and CDR2 YFSETQ come from the germline V gene. This CDR3 region has 16 residues. With 0 bases removed from V and 0 bases from J, the gap between germline ends came to 10 bases. The CDR3 spells CASSLEAVDSNQPQHF. Here the CDR3 DNA reads TGCGCCAGCAGCTTGGAGGCAGTAGATAGCAATCAGCCCCAGCATTTT. Full variable domain (rest looked up from reference TRBV5-1 and TRBJ1-5): KAGVTQTPRYLIKTRGQQVTLSCSPISGHRSVSWYQQTPGQGLQFLFEYFSETQRNKGNFPGRFSGRQFSNSRSEMNVSTLELGDSALYLCASSLEAVDSNQPQHFGDGTRLSIL.

The chain links TRBV30 to TRBJ1-1, with TRBD1 as a possible D gene (5 bases). This CDR3 spans 12 amino acids. V dropped 2 bases and J dropped 7 bases, with 11 bases sitting between them. CDR1 is GTSNPN, CDR2 SVGIG, per germline (reference sequence). The CDR3 reads CAWSSRAGEAFF. CDR3 sequence (DNA): TGTGCCTGGAGTTCCAGGGCTGGTGAAGCTTTCTTT.

J is TRBJ2-1 and V is TRBV24-1, with 7 bases matching TRBD2. Per germline, CDR1 KGHDR and CDR2 SFDVKD. J gave up 3 bases and V 0 bases, and 1 base lay outside the gene matches. This CDR3 comprises 15 residues. The CDR3 sequence is CATSDLGGGYNEQFF. CDR3 nucleotide sequence: TGTGCCACCAGTGATTTGGGGGGGGGCTACAATGAGCAGTTCTTC.

The CDR3, as DNA: TGCGCCAGCAGCTGGTTACAGGGTGGTGAAAAACTGTTTTTT. This codes for CASSWLQGGEKLFF. The chain carries TRBV5-1 and TRBJ1-4; D perhaps matches TRBD1 (6 bases). Germline assignment: CDR1 SGHRS and CDR2 YFSETQ. The CDR3 contains 14 residues. Trimming took off 3 bases at V and 7 bases at J, with 13 bases between the two ends. Full variable domain (outside the CDR3, taken from reference TRBV5-1 and TRBJ1-4): KAGVTQTPRYLIKTRGQQVTLSCSPISGHRSVSWYQQTPGQGLQFLFEYFSETQRNKGNFPGRFSGRQFSNSRSEMNVSTLELGDSALYLCASSWLQGGEKLFFGSGTQLSVL.

This clone was picked up a small number of times. The CDR3 sequence is CASSSPMGNTYGYTF. The CDR3 DNA is TGTGCCAGCAGTTCCCCCATGGGCAACACTTATGGCTACACCTTC. V and J are TRBV27 and TRBJ1-2; D call uncertain. Germline V gene data show CDR1 as MNHEY and CDR2 as SMNVEV (reference sequence). V lost 4 bases and J 5 bases, leaving 17 bases between the germline ends. The CDR3 spans 15 residues.

This chain connects TRBV28 to TRBJ1-2; weak D call: TRBD1 (6 bases). This CDR3 is built from 13 residues. V gave up 5 bases and J gave up 8 bases, with 15 bases separating them. Germline CDR1 reads MDHEN; CDR2 reads SYDVKM. The CDR3 sequence: CASSPRTDRGYTF. The CDR3 DNA follows: TGTGCCAGCAGTCCCCGGACAGATCGGGGCTACACCTTC.

The V gene is TRBV7-6, the J gene TRBJ2-3, with 9 positions matching TRBD2. Germline V gene data show CDR1 as SGHVS and CDR2 as FNYEAQ. V was pared by 4 bases and J by 3 bases, with 8 bases of the junction left unmatched. CDR3 length: 16 residues. The CDR3 here is CASSWGSGGGTDTQYF. In nucleotides, the CDR3 is TGTGCCAGCAGCTGGGGTAGCGGGGGAGGGACAGATACGCAGTATTTT.

The rearrangement links TRBV18 to TRBJ2-3, with a possible D match to TRBD1 (5 bases). The germline gives CDR1 KGHSH, CDR2 LQKENI. V lost 0 bases and J 5 bases, leaving 12 bases between the germline ends. The CDR3 runs to 15 residues. The CDR3 is CASSPPVGAVDTQYF. CDR3 coding DNA: TGTGCCAGCTCACCACCGGTAGGGGCCGTAGATACGCAGTATTTT.

The chain has TRBV3-1 (or the pseudogene TRBV3-2) and TRBJ1-1, with unresolved D. Germline CDR1 and CDR2: LGHDT and YNNKEL (reference sequence). The length of the CDR3 is 13 residues. Deletions cut 6 bases from V and 7 bases from J, with 15 bases between. This CDR3 reads CASSPAYRYEAFF. Here the CDR3 DNA reads TGTGCCAGCAGTCCCGCCTACCGGTATGAAGCTTTCTTT.

This chain links TRBV2 with TRBJ1-2; D not certain. Trimming cost V 10 bases and J 4 bases, with 19 bases left between them. The CDR3 totals 14 residues. From germline, CDR1 is SNHLY and CDR2 FYNNEI. CDR3 sequence: CANRPTFLSYGYTF. CDR3 bases: TGTGCCAACAGACCAACATTTTTGAGCTATGGCTACACCTTC. Variable domain in full (rest from reference TRBV2 and TRBJ1-2): EPEVTQTPSHQVTQMGQEVILRCVPISNHLYFYWYRQILGQKVEFLVSFYNNEISEKSEIFDDQFSVERPDGSNFTLKIRSTKLEDSAMYFCANRPTFLSYGYTFGSGTRLTVV.